This section outlines one T cell receptor (beta chain) sequence together with its context. Its antigen is not known. This specimen includes other DNA sequences encoding the same CDR3. Patients with alopecia areata provided lesional scalp punch biopsies as well as peripheral blood. The data are from a study of CD8+ T cells in alopecia areata. Study overall: Treated patients swallowed 5 to 10 mg of oral tofacitinib twice daily. General study findings and limits: The study found higher clonality in lesional than normal scalp, especially in alopecia totalis/universalis.

cDNA prepared by RNA extraction and subsequent reverse transcription served as the template for sequencing. Profiling relied on immunoSEQ multiplex PCR, and the TCRdb table lists in-frame clones only, not all of them. Among 90,000 to 100,000 clones listed, 35% to 50% were seen once. Material: CD4+ T cells sorted from blood. This clonotype was sampled from a human donor with alopecia areata.

The CDR3 protein is CSVEGGPTGELFF. The CDR3 DNA follows: TGCAGCGTGGAGGGGGGGCCGACCGGGGAGCTGTTTTTT. The rearrangement uses TRBV29-1 and TRBJ2-2; TRBD2 might be the D (7 bases). With 6 bases removed from V and 5 bases from J, the gap between germline ends came to 13 bases. The CDR3 length is 13 residues. Germline lookup yields CDR1 SQVTM and CDR2 ANQGSEA.